The next 26 T cell receptor beta chains were all read from a single sample in a study of T cells in localized non-small cell lung cancer. Assay: immunoSEQ multiplex PCR; the TCRdb copy retains only in-frame clones and omits some. Of roughly 16,000 clones listed, 75% to 90% were seen once; the top ten hold around 4.2%. Material: peripheral blood, obtained before any cancer treatment. The source of these receptors is a woman aged 35 to 69 with stage I lung adenocarcinoma.

The rearrangement uses TRBV4-1 and TRBJ1-1; a possible D gene is TRBD1 (5 bases). Germline V gives CDR1 MGHRA, CDR2 YSYEKL. V lost 7 bases and J lost 6, with 12 bases in between. The CDR3 loop spans 12 amino acids. The DNA of the CDR3 is TGCGCCAGCACTCATGGGGGATCTGAAGCTTTCTTT. Translation: CASTHGGSEAFF.

V usage is TRBV7-8 and J usage is TRBJ2-5; TRBD2 matches 10 bases. Germline loops: CDR1 SGHVS, CDR2 FQNEAQ. CDR3 length equals 15 residues. V lost 5 bases and J lost 3; bases outside the gene matches: 6. The CDR3 loop is CASSTLAGGKETQYF. The CDR3 DNA follows: TGTGCCAGCAGCACCTTAGCGGGGGGAAAAGAGACCCAGTACTTC.

V and J are TRBV11-2 and TRBJ1-6; 9 bases align to TRBD1. Germline CDR1 reads SGHAT; CDR2 reads FQNNGV. The CDR3 spans 15 residues. The V segment lost 5 bases and the J segment 7 bases; nucleotides outside the gene matches: 6. CDR3 nucleotide sequence: TGTGCCAGCAGCGGAACAGGGGGCGCGAATTCACCCCTCCACTTT. Encoded protein: CASSGTGGANSPLHF.

This chain joins TRBV6-5 and TRBJ1-1; D uncertain. There are 12 residues in the CDR3. Per the germline V gene, CDR1 is MNHEY and CDR2 is SVGAGI. Trimming pared 5 bases from V and 1 base from J, leaving 5 bases between. CDR3 sequence (DNA): TGTGCCAGCAGTCGAAGGAACACTGAAGCTTTCTTT. Protein sequence: CASSRRNTEAFF.

The chain uses TRBV5-1 and TRBJ2-7; perhaps TRBD2 as D (5 bases). Trimming cost V 1 base and J 7 bases, with 18 bases left between them. CDR1 is SGHRS, CDR2 YFSETQ, per germline. The CDR3 runs 15 residues. CDR3 in amino acids: CASSLTPGTRGEQYF. The CDR3 coding sequence is TGCGCCAGCAGCTTGACGCCAGGCACTCGCGGGGAGCAGTACTTC.

This rearrangement joins TRBV7-9 to TRBJ1-6; TRBD1 aligns across 8 bases. The ends lost 5 bases at V and 8 bases at J; junction bases unmatched: 17. Per the germline V gene, CDR1 is SEHNR and CDR2 is FQNEAQ (reference sequence). CDR3 length: 18 amino acids. The CDR3 region has the DNA TGTGCCAGCAGCCTATTAAATCCGGACAGGGTCAAGGATTCACCCCTCCACTTT. It is translated as CASSLLNPDRVKDSPLHF.

This chain joins TRBV4-2 and TRBJ2-3; 8 bases align to TRBD2. This CDR3 comprises 18 residues. J was trimmed by 2 bases and V by 2 bases; bases with no gene match: 12. In germline, CDR1 is LGHNA, CDR2 YNFKEQ. The CDR3 region has the DNA TGTGCCAGCAGCCAACCGATGGCGGGGGGTACTTACACAGATACGCAGTATTTT. Translating gives CASSQPMAGGTYTDTQYF.

The chain uses TRBV9 and TRBJ2-3, with TRBD2 as a possible D gene (5 bases). CDR1 is SGDLS and CDR2 is YYNGEE in the germline V gene. The CDR3 contains 13 residues. V lost 0 bases and J 5 bases, leaving 7 bases between the germline ends. The CDR3 DNA reads TGTGCCAGCAGCGTAGGTGAGGGAGATACGCAGTATTTT. Protein: CASSVGEGDTQYF.

The chain has TRBV7-9 and TRBJ2-1; D is unresolved. CDR3 length: 12 amino acids. Germline values: CDR1 SEHNR, CDR2 FQNEAQ (reference sequence). The V end was cut by 1 base, the J end by 8 bases, with 6 bases between. In DNA form, the CDR3 reads TGTGCCAGCAGCTTAGGCGTTTATGAGCAGTTCTTC. Translation: CASSLGVYEQFF.

V is TRBV2 and J is TRBJ1-2, with a weak D call TRBD1 (5 bases). CDR3 length: 15 amino acids. The V end lost 7 bases, the J end lost 6 bases, and 21 bases lay between the germline ends. From germline, CDR1 is SNHLY and CDR2 FYNNEI. The CDR3 spells CASNKGRIASDGYTF. Here the CDR3 DNA reads TGTGCCAGCAATAAGGGGAGGATTGCAAGCGATGGCTACACCTTC.

The chain couples TRBV9 to TRBJ2-7; D uncertain. V was trimmed by 0 bases and J by 0 bases, leaving 13 bases between them. Germline V CDR1 and CDR2: SGDLS, YYNGEE. The CDR3 loop spans 16 amino acids. The CDR3 bases are TGTGCCAGCAGCGTAGGCGAACCCTCGAGCTCCTACGAGCAGTACTTC. As protein: CASSVGEPSSSYEQYF.

This chain joins TRBV18 and TRBJ1-4, with no clear D. The CDR3 totals 17 residues. V lost 4 bases and J 2 bases, leaving 17 bases between the germline ends. Germline assignment: CDR1 KGHSH and CDR2 LQKENI. CDR3 amino acids: CASSRTGAPATNEKLFF. DNA for the CDR3: TGTGCCAGCTCACGTACGGGAGCTCCTGCTACTAATGAAAAACTGTTTTTT.

The V gene is TRBV19, the J gene TRBJ2-5; possibly TRBD2 for D (6 bases). CDR1 is LNHDA, CDR2 SQIVND, per germline (reference sequence). This CDR3 contains 16 residues. V was pared by 6 bases and J by 5 bases, with 22 bases between. CDR3 in DNA: TGTGCCAGTAGCACCCGACCCGACGGAGGGCGGGAGACCCAGTACTTC. Encoded protein: CASSTRPDGGRETQYF.

The chain is built from TRBV5-4 and TRBJ2-3; D is uncertain. V lost 4 bases, J lost 0 bases, and 6 bases lay in between. CDR3 length equals 13 residues. Germline CDR1 is SGHNT and CDR2 is YYREEE (reference sequence). The CDR3 DNA sequence: TGTGCCAGCAGCCGTTCTAGCACAGATACGCAGTATTTT. The encoded protein is CASSRSSTDTQYF.

The rearrangement uses TRBV18 and TRBJ2-5; D assignment may be TRBD1 or TRBD2 (5 bases each). This CDR3 has 15 residues. The V gene's germline CDR1 is KGHSH and CDR2 LQKENI. The V gene lost 0 bases and the J gene lost 5 bases, with 13 bases spanning the gap. CDR3 protein: CASSPPMGVGETQYF. Written as DNA, the CDR3 is TGTGCCAGCTCACCACCGATGGGGGTAGGTGAGACCCAGTACTTC.

This chain uses TRBV30 with TRBJ2-1, with TRBD1 as a possible D gene (5 bases). V shed 0 bases and J shed 8 bases, with 14 bases lying between them. The CDR3 covers 14 residues. Looked up from germline, CDR1 is GTSNPN and CDR2 is SVGIG (reference sequence). CDR3 bases: TGTGCCTGGAGTGTAGTTAACAGGTTCCATGAGCAGTTCTTC. Translation gives CAWSVVNRFHEQFF.

This clone was counted a few times. The rearrangement links TRBV18 to TRBJ1-1; a possible D gene is TRBD1 (5 bases). The CDR3 runs to 12 residues. V dropped 3 bases and J dropped 6 bases, with 8 bases sitting between them. Per germline, CDR1 KGHSH and CDR2 LQKENI. The CDR3 DNA sequence: TGTGCCAGCTCACCCGGGACGGCTGAAGCTTTCTTT. The encoded protein is CASSPGTAEAFF.

This chain joins TRBV19 and TRBJ1-5; 7 bases line up with TRBD1. Germline trimming cut 3 bases from V and 4 bases from J; bases unmatched to any gene: 9. Per the germline V gene, CDR1 is LNHDA and CDR2 is SQIVND (reference sequence). CDR3 size: 16 residues. CDR3 in DNA: TGTGCCAGTAGTATTGAGGGGGCGCTTTCGAATCAGCCCCAGCATTTT. The encoded protein is CASSIEGALSNQPQHF.

The V gene is TRBV5-6, the J gene TRBJ1-5; TRBD1 matches 7 bases. Germline CDR1 reads SGHDT; CDR2 reads YYEEEE. With 2 bases clipped from V and 4 bases from J, the junction kept 6 bases outside the gene matches. The CDR3 contains 15 residues. CDR3 in DNA: TGTGCCAGCAGCTTCGGACAGGCGCTAAATCAGCCCCAGCATTTT. Protein product: CASSFGQALNQPQHF.

The rearrangement uses TRBV5-1 and TRBJ1-5, with D unresolved. The CDR3 covers 13 residues. Germline CDR1 reads SGHRS; CDR2 reads YFSETQ. The ends were cut back, 2 bases at V and 0 bases at J, with 3 bases in the middle. The CDR3 DNA sequence: TGCGCCAGCAGCTTTGGTAGCAATCAGCCCCAGCATTTT. This sequence encodes CASSFGSNQPQHF.

V usage is TRBV7-9 and J usage is TRBJ2-2, with TRBD2 matching over 13 bases. The CDR3 extends over 18 amino acids. The ends lost 5 bases at V and 6 bases at J; junction bases unmatched: 12. Germline assignment: CDR1 SEHNR and CDR2 FQNEAQ (reference sequence). Here the CDR3 reads CASSLWTSGGWRAGELFF. The CDR3 DNA reads TGTGCCAGCAGCCTTTGGACTAGCGGGGGCTGGAGGGCCGGGGAGCTGTTTTTT.

This chain connects TRBV5-6 to TRBJ2-5; unclear D gene. Germline CDR1 SGHDT, CDR2 YYEEEE. This CDR3 is built from 10 residues. V was trimmed by 0 bases and J by 6 bases, leaving 0 bases between them. CDR3 amino acids: CASSLETQYF. Here the CDR3 DNA reads TGTGCCAGCAGCTTGGAGACCCAGTACTTC.

The chain couples TRBV10-3 to TRBJ1-1, with D perhaps TRBD1 (5 bases). Germline V lookup: CDR1 ENHRY, CDR2 SYGVKD. The CDR3 has 14 residues. V was trimmed by 7 bases and J by 4 bases, leaving 16 bases between them. The CDR3 sequence: CAITLGESGTEAFF. CDR3 nucleotide sequence: TGTGCCATCACCTTGGGGGAGTCGGGCACTGAAGCTTTCTTT.

The V call is TRBV9, the J call TRBJ2-5, with TRBD2 matching 7 bases. The length of the CDR3 is 14 residues. CDR1 SGDLS and CDR2 YYNGEE come from the germline V gene. V lost 4 bases, J lost 5 bases, and 8 bases stayed unmatched. In DNA form, the CDR3 reads TGTGCCAGCAGCCGGAGCGGGGCGGGTGAGACCCAGTACTTC. Protein sequence: CASSRSGAGETQYF.

This clone was detected only a few times. The chain uses TRBV28 and TRBJ1-5; D unresolved. The V gene lost 3 bases and the J gene lost 1 base, with 7 bases spanning the gap. Germline V gene sequence: CDR1 MDHEN, CDR2 SYDVKM. The CDR3 contains 14 residues. CDR3 amino acids: CASSFQSSNQPQHF. CDR3 bases: TGTGCCAGCAGTTTTCAGTCGAGCAATCAGCCCCAGCATTTT.

The rearrangement joins TRBV19 to TRBJ1-5; D is ambiguous. V was clipped by 6 bases and J by 1 base, with 13 bases between them. The CDR3 is 15 residues long. In germline, CDR1 is LNHDA, CDR2 SQIVND (reference sequence). CDR3 nucleotide sequence: TGTGCCAGTAGACGCGTGGATGGGAGCAATCAGCCCCAGCATTTT. Protein product: CASRRVDGSNQPQHF. Full variable domain (outside the CDR3, taken from reference TRBV19 and TRBJ1-5): DGGITQSPKYLFRKEGQNVTLSCEQNLNHDAMYWYRQDPGQGLRLIYYSQIVNDFQKGDIAEGYSVSREKKESFPLTVTSAQKNPTAFYLCASRRVDGSNQPQHFGDGTRLSIL.